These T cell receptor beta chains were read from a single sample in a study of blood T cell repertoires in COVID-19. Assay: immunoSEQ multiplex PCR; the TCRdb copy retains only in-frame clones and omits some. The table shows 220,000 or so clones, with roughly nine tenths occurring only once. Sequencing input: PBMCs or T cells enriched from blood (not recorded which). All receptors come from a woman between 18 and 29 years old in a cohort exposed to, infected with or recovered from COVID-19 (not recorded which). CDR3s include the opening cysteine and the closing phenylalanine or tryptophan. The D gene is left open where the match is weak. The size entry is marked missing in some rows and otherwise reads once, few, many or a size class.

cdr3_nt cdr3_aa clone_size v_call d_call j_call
TGTGCCAGCAGATTAGGACAAGGTGGGGTCTATGGCTACACCTTC CASRLGQGGVYGYTF . TRBV2 . TRBJ1-2
TGTGCCAGCAGCCCAAGCCGGGACAGGGGCCATGAGCAGTTCTTC CASSPSRDRGHEQFF once TRBV21-1 . TRBJ2-1
TGTGCCAGCAGCTTAGCGCCAAGGACTAGCGGGGTCACCGGGGAGCTGTTTTTT CASSLAPRTSGVTGELFF . TRBV7-6 TRBD2 TRBJ2-2
TGTGCCAGCAGCTCTAGCGGGTCATACAATGAGCAGTTCTTC CASSSSGSYNEQFF . TRBV7-3 TRBD2 TRBJ2-1
TGTGCCAGCAGTCCCAACCCCGGGACAGGAAAGGGACTAGCGATCTACGAGCAGTACTTC CASSPNPGTGKGLAIYEQYF . TRBV28 TRBD2 TRBJ2-7
TGTGCCAGCAGCCAAGTCTCGAACACTGAAGCTTTCTTT CASSQVSNTEAFF many TRBV14 . TRBJ1-1
TGTGCCAGCAGAAGACAGAGTTCTAACTATGGCTACACCTTC CASRRQSSNYGYTF . TRBV6-5 . TRBJ1-2
TGTGCCAGCAGCGTAGCAGGGCGGGAGTACGACACCGGGGAGCTGTTTTTT CASSVAGREYDTGELFF . TRBV9 TRBD2 TRBJ2-2
TGTGCCAGCAGCGTTACAGGGGTCTCCTACGAGCAGTACTTC CASSVTGVSYEQYF . TRBV7-2 TRBD1 TRBJ2-7
TGCGCCAGCAGCCAAGTGGGGACAGGGAGCTCCTACGAGCAGTACTTC CASSQVGTGSSYEQYF once TRBV4-1 TRBD1 TRBJ2-7
TGTGCCAGCAGCGTAGCCGCCCAGGGTTCAAGCGAGCAGTACTTC CASSVAAQGSSEQYF . TRBV9 . TRBJ2-7
TGTGCCACCTTACGCGCCCAAGATACCTATGGCTACACCTTC CATLRAQDTYGYTF few TRBV19 . TRBJ1-2
TGTGCCAGCAGTTTATCGGCAGGTAATTCACCCCTCCACTTT CASSLSAGNSPLHF . TRBV27 . TRBJ1-6
TGCGCCAGCAGCCAACCAACGACAGGGAACAATTCACCCCTCCACTTT CASSQPTTGNNSPLHF . TRBV4-1 TRBD1 TRBJ1-6
TGTGCCAGCAGCGAGGGGGAAACAACCACCTACGAGCAGTACTTC CASSEGETTTYEQYF . TRBV2 . TRBJ2-7
TGTGCCAGCAGCCGAGGGGACTCCAGCTCCTACGAGCAGTACTTC CASSRGDSSSYEQYF . TRBV7-9 . TRBJ2-7
TGTGCCAGCAGCACCTTACTAGGGGGGGTAATGGTAAGGAGCACTGAAGCTTTCTTT CASSTLLGGVMVRSTEAFF . TRBV27 . TRBJ1-1
TGTGCCAGCAGCCCCTACCTCGATGAGCAGTTCTTC CASSPYLDEQFF . TRBV7-8 . TRBJ2-1
TGTGCCAGTAGTGGACTAGCGGGAGCATTCGGGGAGCTGTTTTTT CASSGLAGAFGELFF once TRBV19 TRBD2 TRBJ2-2
TGTGCCAGCAGCTTAGCCCCACAGGGCCTAGCGGGGTACGAGCAGTACTTC CASSLAPQGLAGYEQYF once TRBV7-6 TRBD2 TRBJ2-7
TGTGCCAGTAGTGCCCAACAGGGGATACGCGAAAAACTGTTTTTT CASSAQQGIREKLFF . TRBV19 TRBD1 TRBJ1-4
TGTGCCAGCAGCTCCGGACTAGCGGGGGGCGATGAGCAGTTCTTC CASSSGLAGGDEQFF . TRBV7-9 TRBD2 TRBJ2-1
TGTGCCAGCAGCCAAAATCAGGGCAACTATGGCTACACCTTC CASSQNQGNYGYTF . TRBV14 . TRBJ1-2
TGTGCCAGCACCGAACAGGGCGGATTTCGTGGCTACACCTTC CASTEQGGFRGYTF . TRBV2 . TRBJ1-2
TGCGCCAGCAGCGGTGCGGTCTCCTACAATGAGCAGTTCTTC CASSGAVSYNEQFF . TRBV5-1 . TRBJ2-1
TGTGCCAGCAGTGCCCAACTCGAAAAACTGTTTTTT CASSAQLEKLFF . TRBV2 . TRBJ1-4
TGTGCCAGTAGGACGACTAGCGGGAGTTACAATGAGCAGTTCTTC CASRTTSGSYNEQFF . TRBV19 TRBD2 TRBJ2-1
TGTGCCAGCAGTACAAGTCAAGAGACCCAGTACTTC CASSTSQETQYF . TRBV6-6 . TRBJ2-5
TGTGCCAGCAGCCAAGATCTGGTAGCGGGGGGATTCACAGATACGCAGTATTTT CASSQDLVAGGFTDTQYF . TRBV3-1/TRBV3-2 TRBD2 TRBJ2-3
TGTGCCACCAAACCATACAGGGACTCACCCCTCCACTTT CATKPYRDSPLHF . TRBV28 . TRBJ1-6
TGCGCCAGCAGTAGGGACAGGGAAAATAATTCACCCCTCCACTTT CASSRDRENNSPLHF . TRBV5-1 TRBD1 TRBJ1-6
TGTGCCAGCTCACCCGCGGGACTTTCCTTCAATGAGCAGTTCTTC CASSPAGLSFNEQFF . TRBV18 . TRBJ2-1
TGTGCCAGTAGGGGACAGGGGGACACTGAAGCTTTCTTT CASRGQGDTEAFF . TRBV19 TRBD1 TRBJ1-1
TGTGCCAGCAGCTTAGATCCCCCGTCAGGCCGGCGCACTGAAGCTTTCTTT CASSLDPPSGRRTEAFF once TRBV11-2 . TRBJ1-1
TGTGCCAGCCCCAAGTCCCAGGGCCAAGAGACCCAGTACTTC CASPKSQGQETQYF . TRBV2 . TRBJ2-5
TGTGCCAGCAGCACACGACAGGGGGCGGATACGCAGTATTTT CASSTRQGADTQYF . TRBV7-3 TRBD1 TRBJ2-3
TGTGCCAGCAGCCGGGACAGGGTTACGAACAATGAGCAGTTCTTC CASSRDRVTNNEQFF . TRBV11-2 TRBD1 TRBJ2-1
TGTGCCAGTAGTCCTACAGGGTGGGGCACTGAAGCTTTCTTT CASSPTGWGTEAFF . TRBV19 . TRBJ1-1
TGTGCCAGCAGCCTACGAGAAAACACCATATATTTT CASSLRENTIYF . TRBV13 . TRBJ1-3
TGTGCCAGCAGTGAAGCGGGGACATACCAGCCCCAGCATTTT CASSEAGTYQPQHF . TRBV2 . TRBJ1-5
TGTGCCAGCAGCTTGTGGGGGCTGGGAGGGAGATCACCTAACTATGGCTACACCTTC CASSLWGLGGRSPNYGYTF . TRBV5-6 . TRBJ1-2
TGTGCCAGCAGCTTCGGGACTACGACCAGCTCCTACGAGCAGTACTTC CASSFGTTTSSYEQYF . TRBV7-9 TRBD2 TRBJ2-7